These 27 T cell receptor beta chains originate from one sample sequenced in a study of T cells in Graves' hyperthyroidism and ophthalmopathy. The CDR3 regions of TCR beta were amplified from RNA transcripts. An initial round of RT-PCR targeting the TCR CDR3 relied on the HTBI primer set. From the multiplex PCR reads, TCRdb called clonotypes with MiXCR, one entry per CDR3 protein. The data contain around 110,000 distinct CDR3 sequences, about 17% of them singletons. The specimen was blood. The receptors originated from a woman between 50 and 59 years old with Graves' hyperthyroidism.

This clonotype was recorded at least ten times. The chain joins TRBV27 to TRBJ2-7; 7 bases align to TRBD1. V trimming: 5 bases; J trimming: 3 bases; junction bases outside the gene matches: 7. This CDR3 is built from 14 residues. Germline V gene data show CDR1 as MNHEY and CDR2 as SMNVEV (reference sequence). CDR3 sequence: CASSRPGQRYEQYF. The CDR3, as DNA: TGTGCCAGCAGTCGTCCGGGACAGCGCTACGAGCAGTACTTC.

This clonotype was seen at least ten times. This sequence joins TRBV10-1 and TRBJ1-2, with TRBD1 identical over 7 bases. V shed 4 bases, J shed 7 bases, and the junction held 6 bases outside the gene matches. Germline-derived CDR1 and CDR2 are WNHNN and SYGVQD (reference sequence). The CDR3 sequence is 13 residues long. CDR3 nucleotides: TGCGCCAGCAGTGGCTACAGGGGAGGTGGCTACACCTTC. This gives the protein CASSGYRGGGYTF.

This clonotype has a count of ten or more. The V and J genes are TRBV6-1 and TRBJ1-6; D is unresolved. V was clipped by 5 bases and J by 7 bases, with 12 bases between them. The CDR3 is 14 residues long. Per germline, CDR1 MNHNS and CDR2 SASEGT. CDR3 protein: CASSSGFGNSPLHF. The DNA of the CDR3 is TGTGCCAGCAGTAGTGGGTTTGGGAATTCACCCCTCCACTTT.

This clonotype was seen repeatedly, ten times or more. The chain couples TRBV7-2 to TRBJ1-4; D may be TRBD1 (5 bases). This CDR3 region has 15 residues. Deletions cut 5 bases from V and 11 bases from J, with 21 bases between. In germline, CDR1 is SGHTA, CDR2 FQGNSA. The CDR3 protein is CASSPTRGGNHKLFF. In nucleotides, the CDR3 is TGTGCCAGCAGCCCCACCCGGGGGGGGAACCACAAACTGTTTTTT.

The chain combines TRBV7-3 with TRBJ2-7, with D uncertain. The V and J ends lost 5 bases and 7 bases respectively, with 15 bases between them. The CDR3 runs to 13 residues. CDR1 is SGHTA and CDR2 is FQGTGA in the germline V gene. DNA of the CDR3: TGTGCCAGCAGCCCCAAAAGTGGGTATGAGCAGTACTTC. Its protein product is CASSPKSGYEQYF.

The chain joins TRBV20-1 to TRBJ2-7; 8 positions agree with TRBD2. Trimming took 5 bases from V and 0 from J; bases not matched to a gene: 6. The CDR3 consists of 14 residues. The germline gives CDR1 DFQATT, CDR2 SNEGSKA (reference sequence). CDR3 nucleotides: TGCAGTGCTTACAGCGGGGGAAGCTCCTACGAGCAGTACTTC. Translated, it gives CSAYSGGSSYEQYF.

This clonotype was counted at least ten times. The CDR3, as DNA: TGCGCCGCGCGGGGCAGCAACTACGAGCAGTACGTC. Encoded protein: CAARGSNYEQYV. V and J are TRBV28 and TRBJ2-7; maybe TRBD2 (6 bases). CDR1 is MDHEN, CDR2 SYDVKM, per germline. CDR3 length: 12 residues.

This clonotype was seen repeatedly, ten times or more. The chain recombines TRBV10-3 with TRBJ1-1; no clear D gene. The CDR3 totals 11 residues. V lost 4 bases and J 7 bases, leaving 7 bases between the germline ends. Germline V CDR1 and CDR2: ENHRY, SYGVKD. CDR3 region: CAISVGNEAFF. DNA for the CDR3: TGTGCCATCAGTGTCGGTAATGAAGCTTTCTTT.

This clonotype was picked up many times. The chain uses TRBV30 and TRBJ1-1; possible D gene TRBD1, 5 bases. The germline CDR1 and CDR2 sequences are GTSNPN and SVGIG (reference sequence). The CDR3 is 15 amino acids. The germline V and J ends were trimmed by 5 bases and 1 base, with 17 bases remaining between them. CDR3 in amino acids: CAWGGGRRGNTEAFF. The CDR3 nucleotides read TGTGCCTGGGGGGGAGGAAGGCGCGGGAACACTGAAGCTTTCTTT.

In this sample, this clonotype turned up many times. J is TRBJ2-1 and V is TRBV7-9, with TRBD2 matching over 12 bases. CDR1 and CDR2 from the germline V gene are SEHNR and FQNEAQ (reference sequence). The CDR3 runs to 16 residues. V was clipped by 6 bases and J by 4 bases; unmatched bases: 7. In DNA form, the CDR3 reads TGTGCCAGCAGTTCAGCACTAGCGGGAGGTTACAATGAGCAGTTCTTC. It specifies CASSSALAGGYNEQFF.

The CDR3 bases are TGTGCCAGCAGTTTAGGTGGCGGGAGGGCCGCCAATGAGCAGTTCTTC. Its protein product is CASSLGGGRAANEQFF. The chain carries TRBV27 and TRBJ2-1; 9 nucleotides line up with TRBD2. The V gene end was trimmed by 2 bases and the J gene end by 6 bases; junction bases not matched to a gene: 8. This CDR3 spans 16 amino acids. CDR1 and CDR2 from the germline V gene are MNHEY and SMNVEV (reference sequence).

This clonotype occurred many times. J is TRBJ2-5 and V is TRBV6-5; 7 nucleotides line up with TRBD2. The germline CDR1 and CDR2 sequences are MNHEY and SVGAGI. Trimming cost V 0 bases and J 4 bases; bases outside gene matches: 5. CDR3 length: 15 residues. CDR3 in amino acids: CASSYSGLAGETQYF. As DNA, the CDR3 is TGTGCCAGCAGTTACTCGGGTTTAGCGGGAGAGACCCAGTACTTC.

Ten or more counts support this clonotype. The genes are TRBV28 and TRBJ2-7; weak D call: TRBD1 (6 bases). V was trimmed by 5 bases and J by 2 bases, leaving 10 bases between them. Germline assignment: CDR1 MDHEN and CDR2 SYDVKM. This CDR3 region has 13 residues. The CDR3 reads CASSLTGTYEQYF. CDR3 DNA: TGTGCCAGCAGTCTAACAGGGACCTACGAGCAGTACTTC.

This clonotype was counted many times. The gene calls are TRBV28 and TRBJ1-3; D unclear. The V and J ends lost 5 bases and 4 bases respectively, with 6 bases between them. Per the germline V gene, CDR1 is MDHEN and CDR2 is SYDVKM. The CDR3 contains 12 residues. The CDR3 loop reads CASSPLGNTIYF. CDR3 DNA sequence: TGTGCCAGCAGTCCACTCGGAAACACCATATATTTT.

This clonotype was recorded many times. The chain has TRBV28 and TRBJ1-2, with D unresolved. Germline V gene data show CDR1 as MDHEN and CDR2 as SYDVKM. With 7 bases removed from V and 4 bases from J, the gap between germline ends came to 16 bases. There are 14 residues in the CDR3. CDR3 sequence reads: CASTSGGAVYGYTF. CDR3 coding DNA: TGTGCCAGCACTTCCGGTGGCGCGGTCTATGGCTACACCTTC.

This clonotype showed up many times. The chain has TRBV5-6 and TRBJ1-1; 8 positions match TRBD1. J gave up 6 bases and V 0 bases, and 4 bases lay outside the gene matches. This CDR3 comprises 14 residues. Germline values: CDR1 SGHDT, CDR2 YYEEEE. CDR3 nucleotide sequence: TGTGCCAGCAGCTTGGGACAGGGGAGTGCTGAAGCTTTCTTT. Protein: CASSLGQGSAEAFF.

The V call is TRBV7-9, the J call TRBJ1-1; possible D gene TRBD1, 5 bases. The V gene's germline CDR1 is SEHNR and CDR2 FQNEAQ (reference sequence). The CDR3 has 13 amino acids. V was pared by 1 base and J by 7 bases, with 10 bases between. CDR3 loop: CASSLDRGFEAFF. In nucleotides, the CDR3 is TGTGCCAGCAGCTTAGATCGGGGGTTTGAAGCTTTCTTT.

This clonotype showed up many times. One end of the junction does not line up with germline, which may come from a read error. The chain combines TRBV7-3 with TRBJ2-3, with D possibly called TRBD1 or TRBD2 (6 bases each). Germline assignment: CDR1 SGHTA and CDR2 FQGTGA. This CDR3 is 14 amino acids long. The CDR3 DNA sequence: TGTGCCAGCAGCCTAACGGGGGCCGCAGATACGCAGTATTTT. It specifies CASSLTGAADTQYF.

A word on this clonotype: A read error may explain this, as a much larger clone is one base away. The chain joins TRBV19 to TRBJ2-1; TRBD1 agrees at 10 bases. The V gene end was trimmed by 3 bases and the J gene end by 12 bases; junction bases not matched to a gene: 8. The CDR3 is made up of 14 amino acids. From germline, CDR1 is LNHDA and CDR2 SQIVND (reference sequence). This chain's CDR3 is CASSILLRDRGQFF. The CDR3 coding sequence is TGTGCCAGTAGTATCCTCCTCCGGGACAGGGGGCAGTTCTTC.

The table lists this clonotype with many counts. This rearrangement joins TRBV10-3 to TRBJ2-3; D may match TRBD1 or TRBD2 (5 bases each). Looked up from germline, CDR1 is ENHRY and CDR2 is SYGVKD. Between the trimmed V and J ends, which lost 6 bases and 2 bases, there was a span of 18 bases. This CDR3 has 16 residues. The CDR3 DNA reads TGTGCCATCAGCCCTACCAGGGTGGACTCCACAGATACGCAGTATTTT. Residues: CAISPTRVDSTDTQYF.

This clonotype has only a few counts. The rearrangement joins TRBV27 to TRBJ1-5, with D perhaps matching TRBD1 (6 bases). The V gene lost 6 bases and the J gene lost 0 bases, with 21 bases spanning the gap. The germline V gene encodes CDR1 MNHEY and CDR2 SMNVEV (reference sequence). CDR3 length: 18 residues. The CDR3 spells CASSRTMRQVSSNQPQHF. The CDR3 nucleotides are TGTGCCAGCAGCCGTACCATGAGACAGGTTTCTAGCAATCAGCCCCAGCATTTT.

This clonotype was detected ten times or more. V gene TRBV3-1 combines with J gene TRBJ2-4; D unclear. The CDR3 has 13 amino acids. Trimming removed 4 bases from V and 8 bases from J, with 12 bases in between. Germline V gene data show CDR1 as LGHDT and CDR2 as YNNKEL (reference sequence). The CDR3 here is CASSRPSSDIQYF. CDR3 DNA: TGTGCCAGCAGCCGACCGAGCTCTGACATTCAGTACTTC.

This clonotype was detected many times. The chain employs TRBV6-1 and TRBJ2-1; possible D gene TRBD2, 7 bases. This CDR3 contains 15 residues. The V and J ends lost 5 bases and 3 bases respectively, with 14 bases between them. Germline CDR1 is MNHNS and CDR2 is SASEGT. CDR3 in amino acids: CASSQSGGRYNEQFF. The CDR3, as DNA: TGTGCCAGCAGTCAATCGGGGGGCCGCTACAATGAGCAGTTCTTC.

At least ten counts were recorded for this clonotype. This chain links TRBV27 with TRBJ2-1; TRBD2 aligns across 11 bases. V gave up 5 bases and J gave up 8 bases; unmatched junction bases: 8. The germline V gene encodes CDR1 MNHEY and CDR2 SMNVEV (reference sequence). The CDR3 consists of 15 residues. As DNA, the CDR3 is TGTGCCAGCAGTCTAGGACTAGCGGGCGAGTATGAGCAGTTCTTC. This codes for CASSLGLAGEYEQFF.

This clonotype was picked up many times. The chain joins TRBV15 to TRBJ1-4; D is ambiguous. Germline V CDR1 and CDR2: LNHNV, YYDKDF (reference sequence). V was cut by 3 bases and J by 2 bases, with 10 bases left in between. This CDR3 has 15 residues. CDR3 loop: CATSSGGFTNEKLFF. The CDR3 DNA reads as TGTGCCACCAGCAGTGGAGGTTTCACTAATGAAAAACTGTTTTTT.

Many counts were recorded for this clonotype. The chain is built from TRBV7-3 and TRBJ2-1; TRBD2 is a possible D gene (6 bases). The V gene lost 5 bases and the J gene lost 5 bases, with 13 bases spanning the gap. The CDR3 sequence is 14 residues long. Germline V gene sequence: CDR1 SGHTA, CDR2 FQGTGA. DNA of the CDR3: TGTGCCAGCAGCCCGGGACGACTAGACAATGAGCAGTTCTTC. This gives the protein CASSPGRLDNEQFF.

This clonotype was seen many times. This chain links TRBV6-1 with TRBJ2-5; D is ambiguous. Germline CDR1 MNHNS, CDR2 SASEGT. The CDR3 sequence is 17 residues long. The germline V and J ends were trimmed by 1 base and 3 bases, with 18 bases remaining between them. The CDR3 is CASSEGWWEWSKETQYF. CDR3 sequence (DNA): TGTGCCAGCAGTGAAGGTTGGTGGGAATGGAGTAAAGAGACCCAGTACTTC.